The 2 T cell receptor beta chains given below trace back to one sample, sequenced in a study of T cell responses to AZD1222 COVID-19 vaccine. Measured with immunoSEQ multiplex PCR; TCRdb has only the in-frame clones, and not every one. The repertoire has more than 90,000 clones, about nine tenths of them found once; the top ten carry about 16%. Sample: peripheral blood, taken 28 days after the second AZD1222 dose. These receptors all come from an adult who received the AZD1222 COVID-19 vaccine.

The chain carries TRBV6-5 and TRBJ2-1, with 7 bases identical to TRBD2. Per the germline V gene, CDR1 is MNHEY and CDR2 is SVGAGI. Trimming took 3 bases from V and 6 from J; bases not matched to a gene: 5. There are 14 residues in the CDR3. The CDR3 coding sequence is TGTGCCAGCAGTTATGAGGGAGGGGTCAATGAGCAGTTCTTC. Its translation is CASSYEGGVNEQFF.

This chain links TRBV12-5 with TRBJ2-5; no definite D call. V was shortened by 0 bases and J by 7 bases, with 15 bases between the two germline ends. The CDR3 is 15 amino acids. Germline V gene data show CDR1 as LGHNT and CDR2 as FRNRAP. CDR3 sequence: CASGLVLGNPGTQYF. CDR3 DNA: TGTGCTAGTGGTTTGGTACTGGGGAACCCAGGGACCCAGTACTTC.